The present T cell receptor (beta chain) was sequenced within a study of cytomegalovirus exposure and HLA in healthy donors. Researchers ran the PCR with 60 Vbeta and 13 Jbeta primers. Repertoires were generated with immunoSEQ multiplex PCR, while TCRdb's copy carries only in-frame clones and drops some. The sample contains roughly 150,000 clones, roughly 83% of which appear only once. All donors participated as healthy donors of bone marrow. Donors showed nominal health when sampled, although they likely had unrecorded immune exposures. The clonotype originates from a boy aged 2 to 9 in good health and CMV-seronegative. Material for sequencing was PBMCs.

CDR3 nucleotides: TGCGCCAGCAGCCAAGCATACGGGGAATACAATGAGCAGTTCTTC. Its protein is CASSQAYGEYNEQFF. The chain joins TRBV4-3 to TRBJ2-1; D is perhaps TRBD2 (5 bases). Germline loops: CDR1 LGHNA, CDR2 YSLEER. With 1 base removed from V and 4 bases from J, the gap between germline ends came to 11 bases. The CDR3 has 15 amino acids.